The clone carrying this T cell receptor beta chain was recorded once. The data are from a study of blood T cell repertoires in COVID-19. Study overall: The cDNA or gDNA used as material had been derived from T cells, B-cell-depleted T cells, or PBMCs.

This CDR3 region has 12 residues. Per germline, CDR1 MNHNS and CDR2 SASEGT. V was clipped by 2 bases and J by 5 bases, with 6 bases between them. In the source study's methods: Amplification of reference gene primers provided the estimated nucleated cell counts. Assay: immunoSEQ multiplex PCR; the TCRdb copy retains only in-frame clones and omits some. V and J calls and clone size are copied from that table; D and trimming were computed from the DNA. Of 380,000 or so clones listed, 86% are singletons. Sequencing was carried out using peripheral blood. This chain connects TRBV6-1 to TRBJ2-5; a weak D match, TRBD1 (5 bases). This clonotype originated in a woman aged 55-70 years with COVID-19, enrolled during active disease. The CDR3 is CASSENRETQYF. For the CDR3, the DNA is TGTGCCAGCAGTGAAAACAGGGAGACCCAGTACTTC.